This T cell receptor (beta chain) was profiled in a study of T cell responses to AZD1222 COVID-19 vaccine. Study-level information: The analysis combined second doses at about 4 or about 12 weeks.

Germline V lookup: CDR1 MNHNS, CDR2 SASEGT. There are 16 residues in the CDR3. The V gene end was trimmed by 4 bases and the J gene end by 0 bases; junction bases not matched to a gene: 6. The data were produced by immunoSEQ multiplex PCR, yet TCRdb's version contains in-frame clones alone and is incomplete. The sample has 130,000 to 150,000 clones, roughly 91% seen once; the top ten hold about 1.9%. Study outcomes and limitations: The study reported that nearly half of spike-specific TCRs target unmutated variant regions. There were repertoire samples only from the period after the peak T cell response. Only five to seven AZD1222 recipients tested seropositive at baseline.

Concerning this clone itself: Antigen: not known.

The clonotype originates from an adult in good health. The rearrangement joins TRBV6-1 to TRBJ1-1, with 9 positions matching TRBD1. The material sequenced was peripheral blood, taken on day 0 of AZD1222 vaccination. The CDR3 DNA sequence: TGTGCCAGCAGTGCACCGGGACAGGGCATGAACACTGAAGCTTTCTTT. Translated, it gives CASSAPGQGMNTEAFF.